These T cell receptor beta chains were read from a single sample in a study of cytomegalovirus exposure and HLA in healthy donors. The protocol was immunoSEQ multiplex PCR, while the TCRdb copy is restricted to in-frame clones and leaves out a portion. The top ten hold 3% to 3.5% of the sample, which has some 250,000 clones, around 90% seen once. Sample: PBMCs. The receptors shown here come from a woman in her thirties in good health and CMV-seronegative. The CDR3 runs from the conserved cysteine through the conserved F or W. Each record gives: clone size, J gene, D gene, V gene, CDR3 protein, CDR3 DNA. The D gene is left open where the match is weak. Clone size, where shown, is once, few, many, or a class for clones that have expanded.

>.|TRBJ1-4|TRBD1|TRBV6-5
CASSRQGSRGEKLFF
TGTGCCAGCAGCAGACAGGGCTCACGGGGTGAAAAACTGTTTTTT
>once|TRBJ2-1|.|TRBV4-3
CASSQADGRGGEQFF
TGCGCCAGCAGCCAAGCTGATGGCAGAGGGGGTGAGCAGTTCTTC
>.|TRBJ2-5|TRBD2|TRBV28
CASSVPSSGRETQYF
TGTGCCAGCAGCGTACCCTCTAGCGGGAGGGAGACCCAGTACTTC
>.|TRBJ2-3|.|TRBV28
CASNLALTDTQYF
TGTGCCAGCAACCTAGCGTTAACAGATACGCAGTATTTT
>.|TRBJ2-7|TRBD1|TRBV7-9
CASIDGTERNEQYF
TGTGCCAGCATCGATGGGACAGAAAGGAACGAGCAGTACTTC
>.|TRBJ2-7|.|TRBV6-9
CASSSLGFEQYF
TGTGCCAGCAGTTCCTTGGGTTTCGAGCAGTACTTC
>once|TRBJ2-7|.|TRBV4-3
CASSRDIAYEQYF
TGCGCCAGCAGCCGTGACATCGCCTACGAGCAGTACTTC
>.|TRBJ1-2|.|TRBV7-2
CASSLAPLTNYGYTF
TGTGCCAGCAGCCTAGCCCCGTTGACTAACTATGGCTACACCTTC
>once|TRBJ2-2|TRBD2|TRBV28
CASSPRLALSWGGELFF
TGTGCCAGCAGTCCAAGACTAGCTCTCTCCTGGGGCGGGGAGCTGTTTTTT
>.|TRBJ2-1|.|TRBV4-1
CASSQEGGDNEQFF
TGCGCCAGCAGCCAAGAAGGCGGGGACAATGAGCAGTTCTTC
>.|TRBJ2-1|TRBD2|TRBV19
CASTATSGRYNEQFF
TGTGCCAGTACCGCGACTAGCGGGAGGTACAATGAGCAGTTCTTC